This entry concerns a single T cell receptor beta chain. Time point given: patch test 3, about 24 weeks after DPC sensitization. Stated treatment: therapeutic diphenylcyclopropenone sensitization with weekly scalp DPC. MiXCR, applied by TCRdb to the RACE reads, yields one record per CDR3 protein. The profile covers about 82,000 distinct CDR3 sequences, with over 10% appearing a single time and more than 4.5% taken by the ten largest. The data are from a study of human T cells and chemical hapten exposure. Study-wide background: There were per-sample TCR yield variations, arising mainly from small pooled library volume differences.

In germline, CDR1 is SGHDT, CDR2 YYEEEE. This CDR3 region has 13 residues. The ends were cut back, 2 bases at V and 3 bases at J, with 8 bases in the middle. Source: whole blood, taken in connection with sensitization to the hapten diphenylcyclopropenone (DPC). The clonotype was recovered from a woman aged 50 to 65 with alopecia areata. Some clones in this sample may be carry-over from other donors' samples. The chain is built from TRBV5-6 and TRBJ2-5; D is possibly TRBD1 (6 bases). The CDR3 spells CASSFPGEETQYF. CDR3 nucleotide sequence: TGTGCCAGCAGCTTTCCAGGGGAAGAGACCCAGTACTTC.